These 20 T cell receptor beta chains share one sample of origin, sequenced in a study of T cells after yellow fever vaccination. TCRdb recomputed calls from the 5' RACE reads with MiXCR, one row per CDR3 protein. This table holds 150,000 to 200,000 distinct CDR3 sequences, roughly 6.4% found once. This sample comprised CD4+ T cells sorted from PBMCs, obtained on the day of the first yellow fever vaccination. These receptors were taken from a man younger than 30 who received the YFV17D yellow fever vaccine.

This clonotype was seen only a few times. The CDR3 protein is CASSSAGSVHTIYF. In nucleotides, the CDR3 is TGTGCCAGCAGCTCAGCAGGTTCGGTGCACACCATATATTTT. This chain uses TRBV7-9 with TRBJ1-3; D is ambiguous. The V end was cut by 4 bases, the J end by 8 bases, with 15 bases between. In germline, CDR1 is SEHNR, CDR2 FQNEAQ (reference sequence). The CDR3 runs 14 residues.

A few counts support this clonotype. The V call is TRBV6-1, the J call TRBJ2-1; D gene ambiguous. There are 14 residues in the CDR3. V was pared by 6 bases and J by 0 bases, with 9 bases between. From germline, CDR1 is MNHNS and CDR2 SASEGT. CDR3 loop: CASSLPGSYNEQFF. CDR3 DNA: TGTGCCAGCAGCCTCCCGGGCTCCTACAATGAGCAGTTCTTC.

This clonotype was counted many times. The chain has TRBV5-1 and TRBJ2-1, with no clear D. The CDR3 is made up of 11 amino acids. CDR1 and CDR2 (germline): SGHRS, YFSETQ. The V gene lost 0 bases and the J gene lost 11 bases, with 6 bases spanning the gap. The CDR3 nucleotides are TGCGCCAGCAGCTTGGACAGTAAGCAGTTCTTC. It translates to CASSLDSKQFF.

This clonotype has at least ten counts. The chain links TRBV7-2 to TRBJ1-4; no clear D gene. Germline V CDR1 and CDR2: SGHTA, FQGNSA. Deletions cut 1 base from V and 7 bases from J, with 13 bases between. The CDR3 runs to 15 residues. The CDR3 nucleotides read TGTGCCAGCAGCTTAGTAGGGTTTGTGGGTGAAAAACTGTTTTTT. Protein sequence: CASSLVGFVGEKLFF.

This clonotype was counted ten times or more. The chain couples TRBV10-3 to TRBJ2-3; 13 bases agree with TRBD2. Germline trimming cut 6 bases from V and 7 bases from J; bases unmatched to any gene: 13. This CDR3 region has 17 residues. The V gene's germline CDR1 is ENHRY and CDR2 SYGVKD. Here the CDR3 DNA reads TGTGCCATCAGCCCCCGACTAGCGGGGGGTATCCCCTATACGCAGTATTTT. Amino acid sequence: CAISPRLAGGIPYTQYF.

The CDR3 protein is CASSFGDRDTEKLFF. The CDR3 DNA sequence: TGCGCCAGCAGCTTCGGGGACAGGGACACCGAAAAACTGTTTTTT. This chain joins TRBV5-1 and TRBJ1-4; 9 nucleotides agree with TRBD1. V trimming: 2 bases; J trimming: 8 bases; junction bases outside the gene matches: 7. From germline, CDR1 is SGHRS and CDR2 YFSETQ. This CDR3 comprises 15 residues.

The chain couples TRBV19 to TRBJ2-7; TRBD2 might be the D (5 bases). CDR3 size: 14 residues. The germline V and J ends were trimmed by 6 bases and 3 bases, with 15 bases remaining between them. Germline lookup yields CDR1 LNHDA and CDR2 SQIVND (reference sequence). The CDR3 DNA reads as TGTGCCAGTAGCCCCCGTGGGAGCTTCTACGAGCAGTACGTC. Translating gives CASSPRGSFYEQYV.

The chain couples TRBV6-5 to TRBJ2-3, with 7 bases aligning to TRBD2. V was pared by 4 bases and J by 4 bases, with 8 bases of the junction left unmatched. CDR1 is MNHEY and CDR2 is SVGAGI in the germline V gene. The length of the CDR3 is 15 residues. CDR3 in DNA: TGTGCCAGCAGTTCAGCCGGGAGGATGCCAGATACGCAGTATTTT. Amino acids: CASSSAGRMPDTQYF.

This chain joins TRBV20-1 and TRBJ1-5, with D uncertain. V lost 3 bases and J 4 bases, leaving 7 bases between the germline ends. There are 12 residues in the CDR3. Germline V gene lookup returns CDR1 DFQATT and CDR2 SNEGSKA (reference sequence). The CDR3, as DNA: TGCAGTGCTAGTTCGGGGAATCAGCCCCAGCATTTT. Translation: CSASSGNQPQHF.

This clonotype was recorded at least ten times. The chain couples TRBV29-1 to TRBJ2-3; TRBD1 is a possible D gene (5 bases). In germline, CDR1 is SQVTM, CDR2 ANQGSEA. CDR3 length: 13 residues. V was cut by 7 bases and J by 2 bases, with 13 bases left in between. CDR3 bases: TGCAGCGGTCAGGGCTTTCCCACAGATACGCAGTATTTT. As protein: CSGQGFPTDTQYF.

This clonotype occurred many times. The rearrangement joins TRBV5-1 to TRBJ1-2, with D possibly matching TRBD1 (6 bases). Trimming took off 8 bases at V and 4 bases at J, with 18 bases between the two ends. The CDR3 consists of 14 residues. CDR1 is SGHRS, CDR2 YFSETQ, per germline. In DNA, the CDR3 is TGCGCCAGTAGGCCCGGGACAACGAGCTATGGCTACACCTTC. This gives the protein CASRPGTTSYGYTF.

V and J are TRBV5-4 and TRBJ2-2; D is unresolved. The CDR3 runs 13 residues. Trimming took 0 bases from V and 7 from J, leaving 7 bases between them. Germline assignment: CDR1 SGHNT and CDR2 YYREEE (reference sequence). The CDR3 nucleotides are TGTGCCAGCAGCTTGGGTCGGTACGGGGAGCTGTTTTTT. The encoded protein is CASSLGRYGELFF.

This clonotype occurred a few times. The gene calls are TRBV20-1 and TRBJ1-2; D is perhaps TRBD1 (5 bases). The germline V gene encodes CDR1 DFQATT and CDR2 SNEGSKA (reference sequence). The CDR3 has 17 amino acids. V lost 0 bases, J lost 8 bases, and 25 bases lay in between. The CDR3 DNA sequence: TGCAGTGCTAGAGAAGGAGGGCCCACAGGAATCAGTCGCGGCTACACCTTC. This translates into CSAREGGPTGISRGYTF.

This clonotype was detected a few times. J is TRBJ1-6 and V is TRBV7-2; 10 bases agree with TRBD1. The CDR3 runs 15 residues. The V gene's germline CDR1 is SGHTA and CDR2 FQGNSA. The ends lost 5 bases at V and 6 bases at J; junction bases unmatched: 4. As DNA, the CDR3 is TGTGCCAGCAGCATAAGGACAGGGGGTAATTCACCCCTCCACTTT. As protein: CASSIRTGGNSPLHF.

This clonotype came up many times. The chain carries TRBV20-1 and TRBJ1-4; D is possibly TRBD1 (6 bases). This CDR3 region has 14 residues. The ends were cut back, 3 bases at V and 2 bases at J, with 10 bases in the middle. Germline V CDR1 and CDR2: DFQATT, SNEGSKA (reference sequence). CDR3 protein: CSARPGGTNEKLFF. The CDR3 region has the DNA TGCAGTGCTAGGCCTGGGGGCACTAATGAAAAACTGTTTTTT.

This CDR3 reads CASSRGGGGTNNEQFF. CDR3 DNA: TGTGCCAGCAGCCGCGGCGGAGGGGGAACAAACAATGAGCAGTTCTTC. This sequence joins TRBV3-1 and TRBJ2-1; either TRBD1 or TRBD2 may fit D (6 bases each). The germline V gene has CDR1 LGHDT and CDR2 YNNKEL (reference sequence). There are 16 residues in the CDR3. V dropped 4 bases and J dropped 5 bases, with 18 bases sitting between them.

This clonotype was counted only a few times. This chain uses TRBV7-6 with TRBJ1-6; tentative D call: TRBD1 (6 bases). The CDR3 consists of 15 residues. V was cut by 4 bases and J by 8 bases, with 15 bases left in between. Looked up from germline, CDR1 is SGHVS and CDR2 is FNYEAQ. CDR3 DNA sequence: TGTGCCAGCAGCTCCGGAGGGGGAATTGATTCACCCCTCCACTTT. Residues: CASSSGGGIDSPLHF.

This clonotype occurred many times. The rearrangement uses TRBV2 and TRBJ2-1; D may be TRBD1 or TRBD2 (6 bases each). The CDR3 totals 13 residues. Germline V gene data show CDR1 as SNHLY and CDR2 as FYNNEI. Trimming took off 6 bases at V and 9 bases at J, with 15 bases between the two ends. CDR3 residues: CASRYFGGGEQFF. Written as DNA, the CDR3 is TGTGCCAGCAGATATTTTGGAGGGGGTGAGCAGTTCTTC.

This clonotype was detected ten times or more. The CDR3 sequence is CASSVAPAGFYEQYF. CDR3 DNA: TGTGCCAGCAGCGTAGCTCCAGCGGGGTTCTACGAGCAGTACTTC. The rearrangement links TRBV9 to TRBJ2-7; 7 bases are shared with TRBD2. There are 15 residues in the CDR3. The trim removed 0 bases at V and 3 bases at J, leaving 6 bases unmatched. In germline, CDR1 is SGDLS, CDR2 YYNGEE.

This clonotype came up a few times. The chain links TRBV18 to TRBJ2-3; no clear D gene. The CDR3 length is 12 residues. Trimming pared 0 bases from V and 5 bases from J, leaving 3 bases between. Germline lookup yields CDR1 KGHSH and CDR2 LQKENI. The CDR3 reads CASSPPLDTQYF. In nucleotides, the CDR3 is TGTGCCAGCTCACCACCTCTAGATACGCAGTATTTT.